These T cell receptor beta chains were read from a single sample in a study of T cells in Graves' hyperthyroidism and ophthalmopathy. TCRdb re-called the multiplex PCR reads through MiXCR, storing one row per CDR3 protein. The profile covers hundreds of thousands of distinct CDR3 sequences, with around 21% appearing a single time and 34% taken by the ten largest. The sequenced sample consisted of blood. These receptors all come from a man aged 25-45 years with Graves' ophthalmopathy. CDR3s include the opening cysteine and the closing phenylalanine or tryptophan. The order of the fields is V gene, D gene, clone size, CDR3 length, J gene, CDR3 DNA, CDR3 protein. A D gene is named only where the DNA matches it firmly. Expanded clones get a size class; other rows say once, few or many, or leave the size out.

>TRBV27|TRBD1|few|16|TRBJ1-6
TGTGCCAGCAGTTTATCAGCCGGGACAGCCCATTCACCCCTCCACTTT
CASSLSAGTAHSPLHF
>TRBV19|-|once|16|TRBJ1-1
TGTGCCAGTAGTGGCACAGGGACCCGGGCGAGGGTTGAAGCTTTCTTT
CASSGTGTRARVEAFF
>TRBV28|-|many|17|TRBJ1-5
TGTGCCAGCAGTTTACTTTCCAGGGGCCTAATTGATCAGCCCCAGCATTTT
CASSLLSRGLIDQPQHF
>TRBV6-1|-|many|14|TRBJ1-4
TGTGCCAGCAGTGAAGGGAGGGGCGATGAAAAACTGTTTTTT
CASSEGRGDEKLFF
>TRBV7-9|-|few|13|TRBJ1-6
TGTGCCAGCAGCTTGGCAGAGAATTCACCCCTCCACTTT
CASSLAENSPLHF
>TRBV6-1|TRBD1|-|15|TRBJ1-2
TGTGCCAGCAGTCGGGACAGCGAACACAACTATGGCTACACCTTC
CASSRDSEHNYGYTF
>TRBV11-2|-|many|13|TRBJ2-2
TGTGCCAGCAGTTGGGACGGAGGCGGTGCGCTGTTTTTT
CASSWDGGGALFF
>TRBV7-9|TRBD2|few|16|TRBJ2-3
TGTGCCAGCAGCAACCTTCTCCCGGGGGGTGCAGATACGCAGTATTTT
CASSNLLPGGADTQYF
>TRBV28|-|few|12|TRBJ2-7
TGTGCCAGCAGTCCTCTCTTCTACGAGCAGTACTTC
CASSPLFYEQYF
>TRBV27|-|-|13|TRBJ2-1
TGTGCCAGCAGGGTCTCTAGGGACAATGAGCAGTTCTTC
CASRVSRDNEQFF
>TRBV30|-|many|13|TRBJ2-1
TGTGCCTGGAGTGTCGTCTTGAACAATGAGCAGTTCTTC
CAWSVVLNNEQFF
>TRBV7-9|-|many|18|TRBJ2-1
TGTGCCAGCAGCTCACCAGAGTCAACCGGGACGGGCTGGAATGAGCAGTTCTTC
CASSSPESTGTGWNEQFF
>TRBV20-1|-|few|15|TRBJ2-4
TGCAGTGCTAGAGTTCCGAGGGAGGAGTTGAACATTCAGTACTTC
CSARVPREELNIQYF
>TRBV29-1|TRBD2|-|16|TRBJ2-3
TGCAGCGTTGATAGCGGGAGAGGGGGTAGCACAGATACGCAGTATTTT
CSVDSGRGGSTDTQYF
>TRBV5-1|TRBD1|-|14|TRBJ2-3
TGCGCCAGCAGCCCTTACAGGGGGAGAGATACGCAGTATTTT
CASSPYRGRDTQYF
>TRBV5-1|-|few|15|TRBJ2-7
TGCGCCAGCAGCCCTTACGAGCCCAACTCCTACGAGCAGTACTTC
CASSPYEPNSYEQYF